This entry lists 21 T cell receptor beta chains sequenced from one sample in a study of blood T cell repertoires in COVID-19. Only in-frame clones appear in the TCRdb table, and some are missing; sequencing was by immunoSEQ multiplex PCR. Among around 460,000 clones, roughly 89% were seen once, and the ten largest hold 0.8% to 0.9%. Material for sequencing was peripheral blood. These receptors all come from a young man with COVID-19, enrolled during active disease.

This sequence joins TRBV4-1 and TRBJ2-2; D not resolved. The germline V gene encodes CDR1 MGHRA and CDR2 YSYEKL. V was shortened by 2 bases and J by 3 bases, with 13 bases between the two germline ends. The CDR3 has 16 residues. The CDR3 region has the DNA TGCGCCAGCAGCCAAACTACGGCCCGGGACACCGGGGAGCTGTTTTTT. Translated, it gives CASSQTTARDTGELFF.

This clone was counted a single time. The V and J genes are TRBV5-1 and TRBJ2-1; 7 bases agree with TRBD1. Germline-derived CDR1 and CDR2 are SGHRS and YFSETQ. This CDR3 spans 15 amino acids. The ends lost 1 base at V and 3 bases at J; junction bases unmatched: 4. CDR3: CASSLLGDSYNEQFF. In nucleotides, the CDR3 is TGCGCCAGCAGCTTGTTGGGGGACAGCTACAATGAGCAGTTCTTC.

This clone was picked up a small number of times. The chain has TRBV5-1 and TRBJ1-1, with D perhaps TRBD1 (5 bases). This CDR3 spans 15 amino acids. Between the trimmed V and J ends, which lost 1 base and 0 bases, there was a span of 10 bases. CDR1 and CDR2 from the germline V gene are SGHRS and YFSETQ. CDR3: CASSLFGRVNTEAFF. The DNA of the CDR3 is TGCGCCAGCAGCTTGTTCGGCAGGGTGAACACTGAAGCTTTCTTT. The whole variable domain, filled in from reference TRBV5-1 and TRBJ1-1, reads KAGVTQTPRYLIKTRGQQVTLSCSPISGHRSVSWYQQTPGQGLQFLFEYFSETQRNKGNFPGRFSGRQFSNSRSEMNVSTLELGDSALYLCASSLFGRVNTEAFFGQGTRLTVV.

The chain uses TRBV12-3 or TRBV12-4 and TRBJ2-3, with unresolved D. V lost 2 bases to trimming and J lost 9 bases, with 6 bases between them. The CDR3 extends over 11 amino acids. The chain's CDR3 is CASSLQATQYF. DNA for the CDR3: TGTGCCAGCAGTTTACAAGCAACGCAGTATTTT.

In its sample, this clone was seen once. This sequence joins TRBV15 and TRBJ2-7; perhaps TRBD1 as D (6 bases). The CDR3 totals 16 residues. V lost 4 bases and J 2 bases, leaving 18 bases between the germline ends. In germline, CDR1 is LNHNV, CDR2 YYDKDF (reference sequence). The CDR3 sequence is CATSMSLLGATYEQYF. The CDR3 DNA follows: TGTGCCACCAGCATGTCATTATTGGGGGCCACCTACGAGCAGTACTTC.

The J gene is TRBJ2-4, the V gene TRBV11-2; possibly TRBD2 for D (6 bases). This CDR3 contains 17 residues. Germline values: CDR1 SGHAT, CDR2 FQNNGV. Trimming removed 5 bases at V and 1 base at J, with 18 bases between. The CDR3 DNA reads TGTGCCAGCAGCCGGGCGGCGGGAAGGGTGGCCAAAAACATTCAGTACTTC. Translating gives CASSRAAGRVAKNIQYF.

This clone occurred once. J is TRBJ2-4 and V is TRBV5-8; the D gene is possibly TRBD2 (8 bases). The CDR3 spans 15 residues. Germline values: CDR1 SGHTS, CDR2 YDEGEE. The V gene lost 6 bases and the J gene lost 5 bases, with 18 bases spanning the gap. CDR3 amino acids: CASTTGGTEQNIQYF. CDR3 bases: TGTGCCAGCACCACGGGAGGGACAGAACAAAACATTCAGTACTTC.

The genes are TRBV20-1 and TRBJ1-2; D ambiguous. The CDR3 is made up of 11 amino acids. CDR1 is DFQATT and CDR2 is SNEGSKA in the germline V gene (reference sequence). V was clipped by 3 bases and J by 4 bases, with 6 bases between them. CDR3 region: CSASIGYGYTF. The CDR3 DNA follows: TGCAGTGCTAGTATCGGCTATGGCTACACCTTC.

In its sample, this clone was seen once. The rearrangement links TRBV10-2 to TRBJ2-2; D is unresolved. Germline V gene data show CDR1 as WSHSY and CDR2 as SAAADI. Trimming took off 5 bases at V and 4 bases at J, with 11 bases between the two ends. The CDR3 runs 14 residues. CDR3: CASSQDSTTGELFF. CDR3 sequence (DNA): TGCGCCAGCAGTCAAGACTCTACCACCGGGGAGCTGTTTTTT.

This clone was counted only a few times. J is TRBJ1-1 and V is TRBV19, with no clear D. The CDR3 has 13 amino acids. Trimming took off 3 bases at V and 5 bases at J, with 10 bases between the two ends. Germline-derived CDR1 and CDR2 are LNHDA and SQIVND (reference sequence). CDR3: CASSMGVRTEAFF. The CDR3 DNA reads TGTGCCAGTAGTATGGGAGTCAGGACTGAAGCTTTCTTT.

V is TRBV6-5 and J is TRBJ2-1; 10 positions match TRBD2. The CDR3 covers 15 residues. Losses at the gene ends were 6 bases for V and 2 bases for J; bases not matched to a gene: 4. Germline CDR1 and CDR2: MNHEY and SVGAGI. CDR3 DNA sequence: TGTGCCAGCAGGATACTAGCGGGACCCTACAATGAGCAGTTCTTC. Residues: CASRILAGPYNEQFF.

This clone was detected only a few times. This chain uses TRBV9 with TRBJ2-7; 7 bases line up with TRBD2. CDR1 SGDLS and CDR2 YYNGEE come from the germline V gene. The CDR3 spans 14 residues. V dropped 0 bases and J dropped 5; count of bases not matched to a gene: 5. The CDR3 DNA sequence: TGTGCCAGCAGCGTAGGTGGACTAGATCACGAGCAGTACTTC. As protein: CASSVGGLDHEQYF.

This chain connects TRBV5-6 to TRBJ1-2; no reliable D call. Per germline, CDR1 SGHDT and CDR2 YYEEEE. With 2 bases removed from V and 5 bases from J, the gap between germline ends came to 13 bases. The CDR3 loop spans 14 amino acids. The chain's CDR3 is CASSLTGNLYGYTF. The CDR3 coding sequence is TGTGCCAGCAGCTTAACGGGAAACCTATATGGCTACACCTTC.

The chain has TRBV7-9 and TRBJ2-7, with 10 bases that match TRBD2. Trimming at V came to 4 bases and at J to 3 bases, leaving 6 bases not matched to a gene. Germline V gene lookup returns CDR1 SEHNR and CDR2 FQNEAQ (reference sequence). CDR3 length: 15 amino acids. The CDR3 sequence is CASSSRVAGGYEQYF. CDR3 coding DNA: TGTGCCAGCAGCTCCCGGGTAGCGGGGGGCTACGAGCAGTACTTC.

The chain has TRBV6-5 and TRBJ2-2; D is unclear. This CDR3 comprises 15 residues. Germline CDR1 and CDR2: MNHEY and SVGAGI. Trimming stripped 0 bases from V and 3 bases from J, with 8 bases between. This CDR3 is CASSYSNSYTGELFF. The CDR3 DNA reads as TGTGCCAGCAGTTACTCGAACAGCTACACCGGGGAGCTGTTTTTT.

The chain carries TRBV3-1 (or the pseudogene TRBV3-2) and TRBJ1-3; 7 bases map to TRBD1. V lost 1 base to trimming and J lost 4 bases; unmatched junction nucleotides: 4. The CDR3 extends over 15 amino acids. Per germline, CDR1 LGHDT and CDR2 YNNKEL (reference sequence). The CDR3 here is CASSQGTGVGNTIYF. The CDR3 bases are TGTGCCAGCAGCCAAGGGACAGGCGTGGGAAACACCATATATTTT.

V usage is TRBV27 and J usage is TRBJ1-5, with D hard to call. The CDR3 extends over 14 amino acids. The ends were cut back, 3 bases at V and 6 bases at J, with 12 bases in the middle. From germline, CDR1 is MNHEY and CDR2 SMNVEV (reference sequence). The CDR3 coding sequence is TGTGCCAGCAGTTTTAGCGGGGTAAGTCAGCCCCAGCATTTT. This encodes CASSFSGVSQPQHF.

In this sample, this clone turned up once. V and J are TRBV27 and TRBJ2-7, with 9 bases aligning to TRBD2. Trimming removed 0 bases from V and 4 bases from J; junction bases left unmatched: 4. This CDR3 is 15 amino acids long. Germline lookup yields CDR1 MNHEY and CDR2 SMNVEV (reference sequence). As DNA, the CDR3 is TGTGCCAGCAGTTTATCGTCTAGCGGGGATTACGAGCAGTACTTC. Translating gives CASSLSSSGDYEQYF.

The chain is built from TRBV12-3 or TRBV12-4 and TRBJ2-1; tentatively, D is TRBD2 (6 bases). Trimming pared 6 bases from V and 3 bases from J, leaving 9 bases between. This CDR3 comprises 13 residues. The CDR3 region has the DNA TGTGCCAGCAGCCAGGGACTCTACAATGAGCAGTTCTTC. This gives the protein CASSQGLYNEQFF.

About this clone itself: Within the sample, other DNA sequences also encode this same CDR3. V is TRBV20-1 and J is TRBJ2-7; a possible D gene is TRBD1 (6 bases). This CDR3 region has 11 residues. Germline V CDR1 and CDR2: DFQATT, SNEGSKA (reference sequence). Trimming pared 2 bases from V and 4 bases from J, leaving 6 bases between. The CDR3 DNA follows: TGCAGTGCTAGACAGGGGTACGAGCAGTACTTC. Translating gives CSARQGYEQYF.

The chain combines TRBV27 with TRBJ2-6; D may be TRBD2 (6 bases). The CDR3 has 14 residues. Germline V gene data show CDR1 as MNHEY and CDR2 as SMNVEV (reference sequence). V lost 6 bases and J 2 bases, leaving 8 bases between the germline ends. Written as DNA, the CDR3 is TGTGCCAGCAGCCGCGGGGCTGGGGCCAACGTCCTGACTTTC. Translated: CASSRGAGANVLTF.